The 5 T cell receptor beta chains below were found in one sample sequenced in a study of T cells in Graves' hyperthyroidism and ophthalmopathy. The TCR beta CDR3 regions underwent amplification using RNA transcripts as the source. An initial round of RT-PCR targeting the TCR CDR3 relied on the HTBI primer set. Via MiXCR, TCRdb re-called the multiplex PCR reads, giving one row per CDR3 protein. Of about 600,000 distinct CDR3 sequences detected, roughly 16% appear once; the ten largest clones hold less than 3.5%. The sequencing input was blood. These receptors all stem from a woman aged 40-49 years with Graves' ophthalmopathy.

This clonotype was recorded many times. This chain uses TRBV6-1 with TRBJ2-7; 10 nucleotides line up with TRBD1. This CDR3 has 15 amino acids. Germline V gene lookup returns CDR1 MNHNS and CDR2 SASEGT. J was trimmed by 1 base and V by 6 bases; bases with no gene match: 6. CDR3: CASRTDRGLSYEQYF. The CDR3 nucleotides read TGTGCCAGCAGAACTGACAGGGGGCTGTCCTACGAGCAGTACTTC.

As to this clonotype: The CDR3 carries no conserved terminal phenylalanine or tryptophan, so it likely arises from a read error. The chain couples TRBV6-2 or TRBV6-3 to TRBJ2-1; 7 bases are a match to TRBD2. The CDR3 runs 16 residues. CDR1 is MNHEY and CDR2 is SVGEGT in the germline V gene. V shed 7 bases and J 0 bases; nucleotides not matched to a gene: 9. CDR3 coding DNA: TGTGCCAGCATCCGATTTGCGGGAGACTCCTACAATGAGCAGTTCCTC. Protein: CASIRFAGDSYNEQFL.

This clonotype has ten or more counts. The chain recombines TRBV18 with TRBJ1-3; perhaps TRBD1 as D (6 bases). Trimming took 5 bases from V and 1 from J, leaving 15 bases between them. This CDR3 is 16 amino acids long. Germline V gene sequence: CDR1 KGHSH, CDR2 LQKENI. This CDR3 reads CASSRGQAKSGNTIYF. The CDR3 DNA reads TGTGCCAGCTCAAGGGGACAAGCCAAATCTGGAAACACCATATATTTT.

The sample holds many counts of this clonotype. This sequence joins TRBV3-1 and TRBJ1-1; a weak D match, TRBD1 (6 bases). V lost 1 base to trimming and J lost 5 bases, with 17 bases between them. Germline CDR1 LGHDT, CDR2 YNNKEL (reference sequence). The length of the CDR3 is 16 residues. The CDR3 sequence: CASSQGRSTGGTEAFF. The CDR3, as DNA: TGTGCCAGCAGCCAAGGGCGTTCGACAGGAGGAACTGAAGCTTTCTTT.

This sequence joins TRBV19 and TRBJ2-5; D gene unclear. The V gene lost 7 bases and the J gene lost 0 bases, with 15 bases spanning the gap. Germline CDR1 reads LNHDA; CDR2 reads SQIVND (reference sequence). This CDR3 has 15 amino acids. In nucleotides, the CDR3 is TGTGCCAGTAATGTCCGTCGACGCCACCAAGAGACCCAGTACTTC. It specifies CASNVRRRHQETQYF.